A few counts support the clone carrying this T cell receptor (beta chain). V was shortened by 8 bases and J by 0 bases, with 11 bases between the two germline ends. CDR1 GTSNPN and CDR2 SVGIG come from the germline V gene (reference sequence). This CDR3 is 13 amino acids long. The sample originates from a study of beta chain features in type 1 diabetes. Isolated RNA was reverse transcribed in full, so expressed TCRB transcripts were sequenced. Measured with immunoSEQ multiplex PCR; TCRdb has only the in-frame clones, and not every one. The data show about 220,000 clones, under 13% seen once. This chain connects TRBV30 to TRBJ2-1; D might be TRBD1 (6 bases). Sequencing was performed on central memory CD4+ T cells from blood. The origin of this receptor is a man between 18 and 35 years old in good health. DNA of the CDR3: TGTGCCGGGACAAGGAGCTCCTACAATGAGCAGTTCTTC. Its translation is CAGTRSSYNEQFF.